The 2 T cell receptor beta chains listed next were all sequenced from one sample in a study of blood T cell repertoires in COVID-19. Sequencing used immunoSEQ multiplex PCR; TCRdb keeps in-frame clones, though not all of them. The sample contains over 85,000 clones, 86% of which appear only once. The specimen sequenced was peripheral blood. The receptors here all came from a man aged 55 to 70 with acute or convalescent COVID-19.

V is TRBV24-1 and J is TRBJ2-1; 10 nucleotides match TRBD2. The germline V gene has CDR1 KGHDR and CDR2 SFDVKD. There are 16 residues in the CDR3. J was trimmed by 5 bases and V by 6 bases; bases with no gene match: 9. For the CDR3, the DNA is TGTGCCACCAGTTCAACCGGGACTAGCGATCACAATGAGCAGTTCTTC. It yields the protein CATSSTGTSDHNEQFF.

V gene TRBV2 combines with J gene TRBJ1-6; 10 bases are shared with TRBD1. Germline CDR1 is SNHLY and CDR2 is FYNNEI. The CDR3 contains 17 residues. Trimming took 6 bases from V and 5 from J; bases not matched to a gene: 10. The CDR3 nucleotides read TGTGCCAGCAGACCCGACAGGGGGCAGAAGAATAATTCACCCCTCCACTTT. Its translation is CASRPDRGQKNNSPLHF.